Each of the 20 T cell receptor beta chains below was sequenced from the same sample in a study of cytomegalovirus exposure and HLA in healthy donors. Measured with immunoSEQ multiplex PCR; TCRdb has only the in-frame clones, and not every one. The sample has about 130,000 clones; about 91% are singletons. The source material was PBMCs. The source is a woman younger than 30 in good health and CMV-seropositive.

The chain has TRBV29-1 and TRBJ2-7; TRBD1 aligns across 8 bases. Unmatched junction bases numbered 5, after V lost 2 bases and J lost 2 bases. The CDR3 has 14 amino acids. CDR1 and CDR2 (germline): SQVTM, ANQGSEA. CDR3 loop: CSVERDRHPYEQYF. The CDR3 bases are TGCAGCGTTGAAAGGGACAGGCACCCCTACGAGCAGTACTTC.

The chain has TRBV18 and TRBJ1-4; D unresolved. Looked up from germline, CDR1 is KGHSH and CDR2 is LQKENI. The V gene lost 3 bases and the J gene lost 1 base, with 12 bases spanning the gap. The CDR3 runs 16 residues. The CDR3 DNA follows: TGTGCCAGCTCACCGGTTCAGGTTGGAACTAATGAAAAACTGTTTTTT. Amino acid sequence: CASSPVQVGTNEKLFF.

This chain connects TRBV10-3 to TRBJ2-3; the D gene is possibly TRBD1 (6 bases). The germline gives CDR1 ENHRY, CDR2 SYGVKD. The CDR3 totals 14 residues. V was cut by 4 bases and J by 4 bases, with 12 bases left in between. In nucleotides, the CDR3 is TGTGCCATCAGTGGGACAGAGGCCCCAGATACGCAGTATTTT. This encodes CAISGTEAPDTQYF.

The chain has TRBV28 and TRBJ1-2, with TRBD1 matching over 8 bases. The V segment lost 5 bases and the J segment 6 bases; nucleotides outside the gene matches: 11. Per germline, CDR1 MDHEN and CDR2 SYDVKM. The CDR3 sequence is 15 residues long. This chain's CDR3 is CASSGGTGPANGYTF. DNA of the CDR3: TGTGCCAGCAGTGGAGGGACAGGACCTGCCAATGGCTACACCTTC.

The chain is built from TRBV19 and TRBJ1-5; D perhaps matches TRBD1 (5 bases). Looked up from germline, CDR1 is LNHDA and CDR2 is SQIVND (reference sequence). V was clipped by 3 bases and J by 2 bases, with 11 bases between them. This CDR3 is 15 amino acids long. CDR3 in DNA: TGTGCCAGTAGTATCGGGGGTCTCGGCAATCAGCCCCAGCATTTT. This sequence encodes CASSIGGLGNQPQHF. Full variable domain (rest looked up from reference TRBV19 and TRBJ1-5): DGGITQSPKYLFRKEGQNVTLSCEQNLNHDAMYWYRQDPGQGLRLIYYSQIVNDFQKGDIAEGYSVSREKKESFPLTVTSAQKNPTAFYLCASSIGGLGNQPQHFGDGTRLSIL.

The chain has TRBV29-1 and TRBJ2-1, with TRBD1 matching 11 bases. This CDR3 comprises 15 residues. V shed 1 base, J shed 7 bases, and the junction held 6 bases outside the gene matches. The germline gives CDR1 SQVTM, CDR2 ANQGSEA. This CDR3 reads CSVEAGQGARNEQFF. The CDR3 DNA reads TGCAGCGTTGAAGCCGGACAGGGGGCGCGGAATGAGCAGTTCTTC.

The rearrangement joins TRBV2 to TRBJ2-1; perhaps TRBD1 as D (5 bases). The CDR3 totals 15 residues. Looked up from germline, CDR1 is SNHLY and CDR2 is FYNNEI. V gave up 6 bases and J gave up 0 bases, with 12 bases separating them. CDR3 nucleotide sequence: TGTGCCAGCAGGGGGCACCCAAGCTCCTACAATGAGCAGTTCTTC. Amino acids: CASRGHPSSYNEQFF.

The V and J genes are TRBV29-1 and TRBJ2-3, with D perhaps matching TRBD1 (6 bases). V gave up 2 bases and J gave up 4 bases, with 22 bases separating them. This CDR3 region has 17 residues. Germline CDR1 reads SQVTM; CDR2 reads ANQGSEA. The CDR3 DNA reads TGCAGCGTTGAAAAAAGGGGGTCAACAGTTTATCCAGATACGCAGTATTTT. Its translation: CSVEKRGSTVYPDTQYF.

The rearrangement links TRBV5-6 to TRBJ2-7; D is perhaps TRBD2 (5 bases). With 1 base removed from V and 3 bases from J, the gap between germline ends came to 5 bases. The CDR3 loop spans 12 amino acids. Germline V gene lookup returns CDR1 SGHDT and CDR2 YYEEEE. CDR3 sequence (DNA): TGTGCCAGCAGCTTGCGGGGCTACGAGCAGTACTTC. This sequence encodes CASSLRGYEQYF.

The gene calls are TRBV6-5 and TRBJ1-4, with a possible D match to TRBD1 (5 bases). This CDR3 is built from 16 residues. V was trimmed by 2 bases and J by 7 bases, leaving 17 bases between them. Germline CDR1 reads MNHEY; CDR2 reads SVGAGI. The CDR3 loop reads CASSYAEGAGGEKLFF. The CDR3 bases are TGTGCCAGCAGTTACGCCGAAGGGGCAGGTGGTGAAAAACTGTTTTTT.

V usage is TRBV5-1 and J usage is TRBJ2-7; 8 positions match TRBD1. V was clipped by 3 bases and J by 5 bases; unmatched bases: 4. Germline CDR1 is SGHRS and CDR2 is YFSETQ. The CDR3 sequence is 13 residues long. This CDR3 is CASSSTGDHEQYF. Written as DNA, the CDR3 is TGCGCCAGCAGCTCGACAGGGGACCACGAGCAGTACTTC.

In DNA, the CDR3 is TGCGCCAGCAGCCCCCTTGGAGAGGAAAACTATGGCTACACCTTC. Translating it yields CASSPLGEENYGYTF. The chain has TRBV5-1 and TRBJ1-2, with D unclear. V was cut by 4 bases and J by 2 bases, with 15 bases left in between. This CDR3 contains 15 residues. Germline CDR1 reads SGHRS; CDR2 reads YFSETQ.

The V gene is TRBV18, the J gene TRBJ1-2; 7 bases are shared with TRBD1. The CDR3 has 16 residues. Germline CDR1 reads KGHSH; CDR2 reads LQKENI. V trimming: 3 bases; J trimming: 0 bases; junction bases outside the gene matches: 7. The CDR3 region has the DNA TGTGCCAGCTCACCGCGGGACAGCCCATCTAACTATGGCTACACCTTC. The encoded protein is CASSPRDSPSNYGYTF.

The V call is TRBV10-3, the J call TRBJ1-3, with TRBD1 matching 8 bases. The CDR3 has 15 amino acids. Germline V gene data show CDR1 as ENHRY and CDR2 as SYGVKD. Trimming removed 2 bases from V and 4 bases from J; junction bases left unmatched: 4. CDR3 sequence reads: CAISEMWTGGNTIYF. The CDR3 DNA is TGTGCCATCAGTGAGATGTGGACAGGGGGAAACACCATATATTTT.

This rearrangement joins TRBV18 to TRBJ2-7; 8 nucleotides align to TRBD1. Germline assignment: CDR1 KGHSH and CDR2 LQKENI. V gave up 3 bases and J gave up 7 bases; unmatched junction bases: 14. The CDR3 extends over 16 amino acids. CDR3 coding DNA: TGTGCCAGCTCACCTGGTAGACAGGGGCAATGGGATGAGCAGTACTTC. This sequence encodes CASSPGRQGQWDEQYF.

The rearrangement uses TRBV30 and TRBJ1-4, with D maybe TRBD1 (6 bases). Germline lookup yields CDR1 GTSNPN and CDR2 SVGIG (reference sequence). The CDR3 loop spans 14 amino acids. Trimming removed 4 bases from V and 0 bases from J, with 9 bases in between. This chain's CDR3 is CAWTQGSTNEKLFF. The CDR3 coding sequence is TGTGCCTGGACCCAGGGGTCAACTAATGAAAAACTGTTTTTT.

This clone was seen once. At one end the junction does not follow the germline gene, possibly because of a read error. The CDR3 sequence is CASRELGVCTEAFF. As DNA, the CDR3 is TGTGCCAGCAGGGAATTAGGGGTTTGCACTGAAGCTTTCTTT. The V call is TRBV25-1, the J call TRBJ1-1, with D possibly being TRBD1 (5 bases). Per the germline V gene, CDR1 is MGHDK and CDR2 is SYGVNS. The CDR3 runs 14 residues.

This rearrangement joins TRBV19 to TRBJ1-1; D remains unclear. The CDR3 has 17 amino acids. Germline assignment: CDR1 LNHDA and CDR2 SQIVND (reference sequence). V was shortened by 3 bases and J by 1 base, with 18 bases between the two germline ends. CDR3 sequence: CASSIFALGAANTEAFF. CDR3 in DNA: TGTGCCAGTAGTATCTTTGCGCTTGGAGCAGCGAACACTGAAGCTTTCTTT.

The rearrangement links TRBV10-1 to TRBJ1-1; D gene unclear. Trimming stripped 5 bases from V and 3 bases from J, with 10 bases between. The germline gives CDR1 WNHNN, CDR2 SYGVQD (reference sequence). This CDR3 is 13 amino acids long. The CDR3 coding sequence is TGCGCCAGCAGTCGTAGGAGAGACACTGAAGCTTTCTTT. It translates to CASSRRRDTEAFF.

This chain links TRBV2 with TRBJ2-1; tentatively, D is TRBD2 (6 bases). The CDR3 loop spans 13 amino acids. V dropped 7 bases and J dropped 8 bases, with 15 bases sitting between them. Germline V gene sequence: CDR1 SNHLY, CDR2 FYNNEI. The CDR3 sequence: CASMGLEGHEQFF. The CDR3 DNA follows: TGTGCCAGCATGGGTCTGGAGGGCCATGAGCAGTTCTTC.